This T cell receptor beta chain was recovered during a study of response to subunit inactivated influenza vaccine. Each CDR3 protein is one row after TCRdb ran MiXCR on the RT-PCR reads. The data contain around 760,000 distinct CDR3 sequences, around 14% of them singletons. This clonotype has ten or more counts. Its cognate antigen is unknown. Trimming cost V 6 bases and J 4 bases, with 9 bases left between them. Germline lookup yields CDR1 SNHLY and CDR2 FYNNEI. The CDR3 has 12 residues. Findings and caveats of the study: Authors suggested each seasonal flu vaccination may recruit only limited numbers of new T cells.

Specimen: PBMCs from blood, collected 14 to 15 days before vaccination. This receptor was taken from a man in his fifties or sixties who received an inactivated influenza vaccine. The gene calls are TRBV2 and TRBJ1-2; the D gene is possibly TRBD1 (5 bases). The CDR3 DNA reads as TGTGCCAGCAGGGGGGGTGCCTATGGCTACACCTTC. Amino acids: CASRGGAYGYTF. Using reference TRBV2 and TRBJ1-2 for the parts outside the CDR3, the full variable domain is EPEVTQTPSHQVTQMGQEVILRCVPISNHLYFYWYRQILGQKVEFLVSFYNNEISEKSEIFDDQFSVERPDGSNFTLKIRSTKLEDSAMYFCASRGGAYGYTFGSGTRLTVV.